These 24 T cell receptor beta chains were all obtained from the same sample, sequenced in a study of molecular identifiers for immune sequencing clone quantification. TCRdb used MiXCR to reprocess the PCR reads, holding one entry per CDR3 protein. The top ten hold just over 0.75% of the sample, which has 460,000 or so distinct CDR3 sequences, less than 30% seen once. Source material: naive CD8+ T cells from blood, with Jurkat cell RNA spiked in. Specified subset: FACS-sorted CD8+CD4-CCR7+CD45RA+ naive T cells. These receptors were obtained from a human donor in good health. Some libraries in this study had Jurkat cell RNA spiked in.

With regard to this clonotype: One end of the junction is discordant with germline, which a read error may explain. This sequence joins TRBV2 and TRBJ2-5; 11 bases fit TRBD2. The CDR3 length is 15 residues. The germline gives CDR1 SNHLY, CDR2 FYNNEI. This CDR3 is CASSDALAGVETQSF. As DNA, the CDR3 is TGTGCCAGCAGCGACGCACTAGCGGGGGTAGAGACCCAGTCCTTC. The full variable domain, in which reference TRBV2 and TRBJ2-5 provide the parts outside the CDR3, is EPEVTQTPSHQVTQMGQEVILRCVPISNHLYFYWYRQILGQKVEFLVSFYNNEISEKSEIFDDQFSVERPDGSNFTLKIRSTKLEDSAMYFCASSDALAGVETQSFGPGTRLLVL.

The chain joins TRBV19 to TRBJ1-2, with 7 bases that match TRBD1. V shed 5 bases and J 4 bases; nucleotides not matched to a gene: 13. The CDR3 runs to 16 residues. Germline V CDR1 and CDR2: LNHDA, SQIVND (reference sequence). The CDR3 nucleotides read TGTGCCAGTAGTGCTCGACAGGGTATCATCCCCTATGGCTACACCTTC. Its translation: CASSARQGIIPYGYTF.

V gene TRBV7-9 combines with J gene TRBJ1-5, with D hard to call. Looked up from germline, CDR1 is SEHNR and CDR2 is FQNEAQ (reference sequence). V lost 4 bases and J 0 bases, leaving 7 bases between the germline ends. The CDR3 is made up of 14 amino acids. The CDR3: CASSSDDSNQPQHF. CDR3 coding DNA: TGTGCCAGCAGCTCTGACGATAGCAATCAGCCCCAGCATTTT.

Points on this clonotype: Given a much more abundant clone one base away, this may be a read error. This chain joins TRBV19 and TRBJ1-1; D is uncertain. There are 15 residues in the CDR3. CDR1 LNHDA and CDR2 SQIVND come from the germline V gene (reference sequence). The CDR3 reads CASSSNSEGNTEVFF. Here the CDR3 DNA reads TGTGCCAGTAGCAGCAACTCTGAAGGAAACACTGAAGTTTTCTTT.

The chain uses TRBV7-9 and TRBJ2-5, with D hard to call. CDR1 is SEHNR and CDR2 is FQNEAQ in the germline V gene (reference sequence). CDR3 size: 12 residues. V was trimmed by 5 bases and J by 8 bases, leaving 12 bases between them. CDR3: CASSPPSGTQYF. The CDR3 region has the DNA TGTGCCAGCAGCCCCCCCTCCGGAACCCAGTACTTC.

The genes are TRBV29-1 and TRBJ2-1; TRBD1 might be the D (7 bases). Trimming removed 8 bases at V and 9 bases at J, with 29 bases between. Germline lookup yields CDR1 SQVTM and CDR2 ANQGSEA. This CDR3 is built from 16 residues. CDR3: CSSSGEQGRLIREQFF. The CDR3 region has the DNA TGCAGCTCTTCGGGGGAACAGGGGAGATTAATACGTGAGCAGTTCTTC.

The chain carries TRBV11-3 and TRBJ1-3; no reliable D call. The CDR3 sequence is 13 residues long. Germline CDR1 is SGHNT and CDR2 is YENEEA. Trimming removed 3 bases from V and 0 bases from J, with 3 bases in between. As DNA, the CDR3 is TGTGCCAGCAGCTTCTCCTCTGGAAACACCATATATTTT. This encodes CASSFSSGNTIYF.

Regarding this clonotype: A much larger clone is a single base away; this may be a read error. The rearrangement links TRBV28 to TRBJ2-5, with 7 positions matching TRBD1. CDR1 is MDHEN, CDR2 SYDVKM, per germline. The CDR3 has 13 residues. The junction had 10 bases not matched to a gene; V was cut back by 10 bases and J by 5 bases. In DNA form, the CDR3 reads TGTGCCATTCAGGACAGGCGCCATGAGACCCAGTACTTC. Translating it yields CAIQDRRHETQYF.

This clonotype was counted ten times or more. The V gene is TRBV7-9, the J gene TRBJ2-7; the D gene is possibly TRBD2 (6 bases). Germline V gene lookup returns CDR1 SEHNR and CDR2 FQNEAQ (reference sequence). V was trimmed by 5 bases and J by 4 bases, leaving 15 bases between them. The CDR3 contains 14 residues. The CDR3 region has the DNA TGTGCCAGCAGCCAATTCGGGAGCCCTTACGAGCAGTACTTC. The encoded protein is CASSQFGSPYEQYF.

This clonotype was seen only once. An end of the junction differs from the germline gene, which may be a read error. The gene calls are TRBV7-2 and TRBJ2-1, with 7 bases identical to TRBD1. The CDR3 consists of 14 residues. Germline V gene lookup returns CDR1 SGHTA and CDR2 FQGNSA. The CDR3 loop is CASSFSVTGAEEFF. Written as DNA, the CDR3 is TGTGCCAGCAGTTTTTCCGTCACAGGGGCTGAGGAGTTCTTC.

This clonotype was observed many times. The CDR3 spells CARRTGVAKNIQYF. In DNA form, the CDR3 reads TGTGCCAGGAGGACGGGGGTAGCCAAAAACATTCAGTACTTC. V is TRBV14 and J is TRBJ2-4, with a tentative D call TRBD2 (6 bases). Trimming cost V 9 bases and J 0 bases, with 12 bases left between them. Germline V gives CDR1 SGHDN, CDR2 FVKESK. The CDR3 runs to 14 residues.

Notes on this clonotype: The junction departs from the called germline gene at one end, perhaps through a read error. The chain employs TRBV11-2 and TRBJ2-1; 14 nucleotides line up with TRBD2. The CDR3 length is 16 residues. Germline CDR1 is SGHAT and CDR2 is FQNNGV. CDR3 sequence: CASSSGLAGVYNAQFF. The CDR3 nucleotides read TGTGCCAGCAGCTCGGGACTAGCGGGGGTCTACAATGCGCAGTTCTTC.

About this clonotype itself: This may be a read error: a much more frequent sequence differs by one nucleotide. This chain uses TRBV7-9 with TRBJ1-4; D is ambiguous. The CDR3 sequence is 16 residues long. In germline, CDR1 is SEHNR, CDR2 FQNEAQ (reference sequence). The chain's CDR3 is CASTTHREPTNGKLFF. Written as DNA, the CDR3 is TGTGCCAGCACCACTCACCGGGAACCAACTAATGGAAAACTGTTTTTT.

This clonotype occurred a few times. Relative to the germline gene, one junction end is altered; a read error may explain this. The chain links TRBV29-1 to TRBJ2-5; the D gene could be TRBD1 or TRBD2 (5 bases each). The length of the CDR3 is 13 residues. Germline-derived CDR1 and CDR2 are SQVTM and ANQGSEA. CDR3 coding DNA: TGCAGCGTTGAAGAGGGGGAGAAAGAGACCCAGCACTTC. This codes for CSVEEGEKETQHF.

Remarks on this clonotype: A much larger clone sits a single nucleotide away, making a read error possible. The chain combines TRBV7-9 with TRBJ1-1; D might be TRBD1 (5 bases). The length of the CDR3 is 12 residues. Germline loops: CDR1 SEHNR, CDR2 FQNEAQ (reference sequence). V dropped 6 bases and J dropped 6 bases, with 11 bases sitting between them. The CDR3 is CASRIVGAEAFF. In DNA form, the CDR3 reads TGTGCCAGCAGAATAGTGGGGGCTGAAGCTTTCTTT.

The chain's CDR3 is CASSRSGELFF. CDR3 coding DNA: TGTGCCAGCAGCAGGAGCGGGGAGCTGTTTTTT. The chain has TRBV7-8 and TRBJ2-2, with no clear D. Trimming removed 5 bases at V and 7 bases at J, with 5 bases between. The CDR3 spans 11 residues. CDR1 and CDR2 (germline): SGHVS, FQNEAQ.

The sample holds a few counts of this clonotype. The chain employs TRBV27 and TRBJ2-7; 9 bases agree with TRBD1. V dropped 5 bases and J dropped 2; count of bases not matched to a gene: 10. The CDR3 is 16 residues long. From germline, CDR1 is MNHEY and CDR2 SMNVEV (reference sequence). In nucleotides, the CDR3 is TGTGCCAGCAGTCACCCCCGCGGGACAGGGACCTACGAGCAGTACTTC. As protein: CASSHPRGTGTYEQYF.

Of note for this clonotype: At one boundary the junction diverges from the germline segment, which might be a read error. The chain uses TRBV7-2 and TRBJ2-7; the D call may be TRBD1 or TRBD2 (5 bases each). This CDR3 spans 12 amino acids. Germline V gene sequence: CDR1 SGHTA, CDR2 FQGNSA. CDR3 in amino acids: CASSPWGYEPYF. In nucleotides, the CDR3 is TGTGCCAGCAGCCCCTGGGGGTACGAGCCGTACTTC. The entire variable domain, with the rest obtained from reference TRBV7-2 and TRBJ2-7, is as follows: GAGVSQSPSNKVTEKGKDVELRCDPISGHTALYWYRQSLGQGLEFLIYFQGNSAPDKSGLPSDRFSAERTGGSVSTLTIQRTQQEDSAVYLCASSPWGYEPYFGPGTRLTVT.

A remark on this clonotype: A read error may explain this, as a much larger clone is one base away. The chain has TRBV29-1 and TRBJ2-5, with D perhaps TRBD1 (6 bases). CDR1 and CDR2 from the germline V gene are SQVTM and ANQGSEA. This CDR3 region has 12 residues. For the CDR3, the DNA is TGCGGCGTTGAGCACAGGGAAGAGACCCAGTACTTC. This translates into CGVEHREETQYF.

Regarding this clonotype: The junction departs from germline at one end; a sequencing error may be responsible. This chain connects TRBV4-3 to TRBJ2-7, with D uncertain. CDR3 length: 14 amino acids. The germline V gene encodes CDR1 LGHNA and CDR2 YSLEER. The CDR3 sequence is CASSLGRSSCEQYF. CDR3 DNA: TGCGCCAGCAGCCTTGGACGTAGCTCCTGCGAGCAGTACTTC.

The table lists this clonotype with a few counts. This CDR3 is CASSSTTGGYEQFF. The CDR3 bases are TGTGCCAGCAGCTCCACCACCGGCGGTTATGAGCAGTTCTTC. The V and J genes are TRBV7-9 and TRBJ2-1; D not resolved. Germline values: CDR1 SEHNR, CDR2 FQNEAQ (reference sequence). The CDR3 covers 14 residues. V gave up 4 bases and J gave up 8 bases, with 15 bases separating them.

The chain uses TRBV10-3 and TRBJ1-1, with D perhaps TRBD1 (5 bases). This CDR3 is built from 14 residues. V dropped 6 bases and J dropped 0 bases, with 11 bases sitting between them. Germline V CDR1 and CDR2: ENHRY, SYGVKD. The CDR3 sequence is CAISGTPLNTEAFF. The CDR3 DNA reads TGTGCCATCAGCGGGACCCCCCTGAACACTGAAGCTTTCTTT.

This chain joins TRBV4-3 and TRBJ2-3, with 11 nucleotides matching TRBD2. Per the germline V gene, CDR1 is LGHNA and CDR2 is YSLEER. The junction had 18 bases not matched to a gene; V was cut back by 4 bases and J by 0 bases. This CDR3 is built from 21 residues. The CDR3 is CASSPLGRVAGGITSTDTQYF. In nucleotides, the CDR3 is TGCGCCAGCAGCCCACTCGGGAGGGTAGCGGGGGGGATTACTAGCACAGATACGCAGTATTTT.

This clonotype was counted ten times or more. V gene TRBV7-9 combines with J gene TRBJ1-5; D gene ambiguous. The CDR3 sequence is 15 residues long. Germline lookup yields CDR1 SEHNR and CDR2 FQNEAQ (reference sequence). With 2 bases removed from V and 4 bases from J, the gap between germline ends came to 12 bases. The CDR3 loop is CASSLSGVVNQPQHF. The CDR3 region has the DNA TGTGCCAGCAGCTTAAGTGGTGTCGTTAATCAGCCCCAGCATTTT.